This paragraph reports one T cell receptor (beta chain). Germline values: CDR1 LNHDA, CDR2 SQIVND (reference sequence). The V segment lost 7 bases and the J segment 1 base; nucleotides outside the gene matches: 10. The CDR3 totals 16 residues. This sample stems from a study of PD-L1 blockade in urothelial cancer. TCRdb's copy holds only in-frame clones and misses some; the assay was immunoSEQ multiplex PCR. The sample comprises about 56,000 clones, 65% to 90% of which are singletons, and 15% to 18% rests with the top ten. Time point described: pretreatment peripheral blood. The study collected 1 to 8 samples per patient, pretreatment and on-treatment.

The material was PBMCs, obtained around atezolizumab (anti-PD-L1) treatment. The rearrangement links TRBV19 to TRBJ2-3; 8 bases map to TRBD2. The source is a man between 65 and 79 years old with urothelial cancer. The CDR3 protein is CASNSRLTSGTDTQYF. The CDR3 DNA sequence: TGTGCCAGTAATTCGCGCCTGACTAGCGGCACAGATACGCAGTATTTT.